The 18 T cell receptor beta chains below all came from one sample that was sequenced in a study of siplizumab effects on memory and regulatory T cells. Sequenced by immunoSEQ multiplex PCR; TCRdb stores in-frame clones only, minus some. The sample comprises about 100,000 clones, more than 85% of which are singletons, and 0.13% to 0.15% rests with the top ten. Sequencing was done on a sample of CD4+ T cells sorted from blood. Source of these receptors: a human donor in good health.

The rearrangement links TRBV30 to TRBJ2-5; a weak D match, TRBD2 (6 bases). V lost 4 bases and J lost 4, with 10 bases in between. The CDR3 has 12 residues. Germline V gives CDR1 GTSNPN, CDR2 SVGIG (reference sequence). CDR3 protein: CAWNRGGETQYF. The DNA of the CDR3 is TGTGCCTGGAACCGGGGAGGAGAGACCCAGTACTTC.

J is TRBJ2-3 and V is TRBV5-4; D remains unclear. V was pared by 4 bases and J by 0 bases, with 6 bases between. CDR1 and CDR2 from the germline V gene are SGHNT and YYREEE (reference sequence). The CDR3 is 13 amino acids. The CDR3 sequence: CASSLPSTDTQYF. For the CDR3, the DNA is TGTGCCAGCAGCCTTCCTAGCACAGATACGCAGTATTTT.

The chain is built from TRBV4-1 and TRBJ2-2, with TRBD2 as a possible D gene (5 bases). Germline loops: CDR1 MGHRA, CDR2 YSYEKL. The V gene lost 1 base and the J gene lost 6 bases, with 12 bases spanning the gap. The CDR3 length is 15 residues. The CDR3 protein is CASSQAAGGPGELFF. In DNA, the CDR3 is TGCGCCAGCAGCCAAGCCGCAGGAGGACCCGGGGAGCTGTTTTTT.

V usage is TRBV27 and J usage is TRBJ1-2; weak D call: TRBD1 (5 bases). Looked up from germline, CDR1 is MNHEY and CDR2 is SMNVEV (reference sequence). Trimming took off 5 bases at V and 5 bases at J, with 9 bases between the two ends. The CDR3 totals 12 residues. DNA for the CDR3: TGTGCCAGCAGTCCTCAGGGTTATGGCTACACCTTC. Translating gives CASSPQGYGYTF.

This chain joins TRBV28 and TRBJ1-2; D is uncertain. CDR1 MDHEN and CDR2 SYDVKM come from the germline V gene. The V gene lost 5 bases and the J gene lost 0 bases, with 7 bases spanning the gap. The CDR3 has 13 residues. DNA for the CDR3: TGTGCCAGCAGTCTCGGAACTAACTATGGCTACACCTTC. It codes for CASSLGTNYGYTF.

The gene calls are TRBV5-1 and TRBJ2-3; D perhaps matches TRBD1 (5 bases). The CDR3 runs 16 residues. Germline CDR1 SGHRS, CDR2 YFSETQ. The V and J ends lost 0 bases and 4 bases respectively, with 15 bases between them. The CDR3 reads CASSLAAGWVPDTQYF. As DNA, the CDR3 is TGCGCCAGCAGCTTGGCGGCAGGGTGGGTTCCAGATACGCAGTATTTT.

The chain uses TRBV6-1 and TRBJ1-1, with a tentative D call TRBD1 (5 bases). CDR3 length equals 15 residues. V was clipped by 0 bases and J by 6 bases, with 14 bases between them. CDR1 is MNHNS, CDR2 SASEGT, per germline. CDR3 residues: CASSEAGVEVAEAFF. The CDR3 DNA sequence: TGTGCCAGCAGTGAAGCGGGGGTGGAGGTGGCTGAAGCTTTCTTT.

This sequence joins TRBV21-1 and TRBJ2-3; the DNA was not compared with TRBD2, the D call given in the table. TRBV21-1 is noted as a pseudogene. The CDR3 covers 17 residues. DNA of the CDR3: TGTGCCAGCAGCAAGGGAGTCGATTGGGATAACGACGCTACGCAGTATTTT. Encoded protein: CASSKGVDWDNDATQYF.

This chain joins TRBV15 and TRBJ2-2; 14 bases line up with TRBD2. There are 14 residues in the CDR3. Per the germline V gene, CDR1 is LNHNV and CDR2 is YYDKDF (reference sequence). Germline trimming cut 8 bases from V and 7 bases from J; bases unmatched to any gene: 3. The CDR3 DNA follows: TGTGCCACCGGACTAGCGGGGGGTAGCGGGGAGCTGTTTTTT. Translated, it gives CATGLAGGSGELFF. The whole variable domain, filled in from reference TRBV15 and TRBJ2-2, reads DAMVIQNPRYQVTQFGKPVTLSCSQTLNHNVMYWYQQKSSQAPKLLFHYYDKDFNNEADTPDNFQSRRPNTSFCFLDIRSPGLGDTAMYLCATGLAGGSGELFFGEGSRLTVL.

The chain joins TRBV7-2 to TRBJ2-7, with 8 positions matching TRBD1. V lost 0 bases to trimming and J lost 3 bases; unmatched junction nucleotides: 7. Germline CDR1 reads SGHTA; CDR2 reads FQGNSA. This CDR3 has 16 residues. This CDR3 reads CASSLASGQGFYEQYF. CDR3 DNA sequence: TGTGCCAGCAGCTTAGCGAGCGGACAGGGTTTCTACGAGCAGTACTTC.

The CDR3, as DNA: TGTGCCAGCAGACGACCGGGGACCGGGGAGCTGTTTTTT. Protein: CASRRPGTGELFF. The rearrangement uses TRBV28 and TRBJ2-2, with D possibly being TRBD2 (5 bases). Germline V gene data show CDR1 as MDHEN and CDR2 as SYDVKM. Trimming removed 6 bases from V and 5 bases from J, with 10 bases in between. The CDR3 is 13 residues long.

Worth noting for this clone: The same CDR3 arises from other DNA sequences in this sample as well. The rearrangement joins TRBV18 to TRBJ2-5; no clear D. CDR1 KGHSH and CDR2 LQKENI come from the germline V gene. The V and J ends lost 3 bases and 5 bases respectively, with 4 bases between them. The CDR3 is 11 residues long. DNA for the CDR3: TGTGCCAGCTCACCTTCGGAGACCCAGTACTTC. Translating it yields CASSPSETQYF. Supplemented by reference TRBV18 and TRBJ2-5, the full variable domain reads NAGVMQNPRHLVRRRGQEARLRCSPMKGHSHVYWYRQLPEEGLKFMVYLQKENIIDESGMPKERFSAEFPKEGPSILRIQQVVRGDSAAYFCASSPSETQYFGPGTRLLVL.

This chain links TRBV30 with TRBJ1-1; TRBD1 aligns across 8 bases. The junction had 2 bases not matched to a gene; V was cut back by 5 bases and J by 0 bases. This CDR3 has 13 amino acids. The V gene's germline CDR1 is GTSNPN and CDR2 SVGIG (reference sequence). CDR3 bases: TGTGCCTGGGGGACAGGCCTGAACACTGAAGCTTTCTTT. Residues: CAWGTGLNTEAFF.

As to this clone: This same CDR3 is encoded by further DNA sequences in the sample. The gene calls are TRBV19 and TRBJ1-5; 7 nucleotides line up with TRBD1. Germline CDR1 and CDR2: LNHDA and SQIVND (reference sequence). The V gene end was trimmed by 3 bases and the J gene end by 0 bases; junction bases not matched to a gene: 2. This CDR3 spans 15 amino acids. CDR3 nucleotides: TGTGCCAGTAGTATGGGGACAGTTAGCAATCAGCCCCAGCATTTT. It encodes CASSMGTVSNQPQHF.

The J gene is TRBJ2-3, the V gene TRBV7-3; 9 bases match TRBD2. Germline values: CDR1 SGHTA, CDR2 FQGTGA. Germline trimming cut 5 bases from V and 5 bases from J; bases unmatched to any gene: 5. The CDR3 has 14 residues. The CDR3 here is CASSPGLARDTQYF. CDR3 bases: TGTGCCAGCAGCCCGGGACTAGCTAGAGATACGCAGTATTTT.

The chain combines TRBV19 with TRBJ2-1; 7 bases map to TRBD1. Per germline, CDR1 LNHDA and CDR2 SQIVND (reference sequence). This CDR3 contains 16 residues. V shed 5 bases, J shed 7 bases, and the junction held 14 bases outside the gene matches. DNA for the CDR3: TGTGCCAGTAGTTCAAATTCAGGGGGACGCCTTAATGAGCAGTTCTTC. It specifies CASSSNSGGRLNEQFF.

The chain links TRBV27 to TRBJ1-6; 8 bases agree with TRBD1. V was pared by 5 bases and J by 4 bases, with 7 bases of the junction left unmatched. Germline loops: CDR1 MNHEY, CDR2 SMNVEV (reference sequence). The CDR3 totals 16 residues. CDR3: CASSMMTGAYNSPLHF. CDR3 DNA sequence: TGTGCCAGCAGTATGATGACAGGGGCATATAATTCACCCCTCCACTTT.

This chain connects TRBV30 to TRBJ1-2; no clear D. With 0 bases removed from V and 5 bases from J, the gap between germline ends came to 13 bases. The CDR3 has 14 amino acids. Per the germline V gene, CDR1 is GTSNPN and CDR2 is SVGIG (reference sequence). Written as DNA, the CDR3 is TGTGCCTGGAGTGTAACCGGGGTTTGGTATGGCTACACCTTC. This gives the protein CAWSVTGVWYGYTF.